The clone carrying this T cell receptor beta chain was detected only a few times. Participants were aged 18 to 89 years from 20 to 30 US areas. The data were produced by immunoSEQ multiplex PCR, yet TCRdb's version contains in-frame clones alone and is incomplete. The table has around 160,000 clones, over 75% seen once. The sample belongs to a study of blood T cell repertoires in COVID-19. As for the study in general: From the United States, Italy and Spain came samples of acute and convalescent COVID-19.

The germline V gene has CDR1 SEHNR and CDR2 FQNEAQ (reference sequence). V trimming: 5 bases; J trimming: 5 bases; junction bases outside the gene matches: 9. The CDR3 has 15 amino acids. This sequence joins TRBV7-9 and TRBJ2-7, with 10 nucleotides matching TRBD1. The sequencing input was PBMCs or T cells enriched from blood (not recorded which). This receptor was identified in a woman in her 30s with acute COVID-19. Here the CDR3 DNA reads TGTGCCAGCAGCGGTGCCTGGGACAGGGGAGACGAGCAGTACTTC. Translated, it gives CASSGAWDRGDEQYF.